What follows are 9 T cell receptor beta chains derived from one specimen sequenced in a study of read filtering for tumor transcriptome and immune sequencing. From 400 to 450 ng of RNA, a library with molecular barcoded alpha/delta and beta/gamma adaptors was made. TCRdb re-analysed the reads in MiXCR, keeping a single row per CDR3 protein. Of some 62,000 distinct CDR3 sequences listed, roughly 14% are singletons. Sequencing was done on a sample of a population of CD138-negative cells sorted from bone marrow. The receptors were sampled from a donor aged 40 or over with multiple myeloma.

This clonotype appeared many times. The rearrangement uses TRBV6-5 and TRBJ1-1; D perhaps matches TRBD1 (6 bases). CDR1 is MNHEY and CDR2 is SVGAGI in the germline V gene. This CDR3 has 15 amino acids. V dropped 2 bases and J dropped 1 base, with 11 bases sitting between them. The CDR3: CASSYGAGANTEAFF. The CDR3, as DNA: TGTGCCAGCAGTTACGGGGCAGGGGCGAACACTGAAGCTTTCTTT.

With respect to this clonotype: The germline gene is not matched at one end of the junction; a read error may be the cause. The CDR3 protein is CAWSRESADRQYF. CDR3 in DNA: TGTGCCTGGAGTCGGGAGTCTGCAGATAGGCAGTATTTT. J is TRBJ2-3 and V is TRBV30; a possible D gene is TRBD2 (6 bases). Germline lookup yields CDR1 GTSNPN and CDR2 SVGIG (reference sequence). The CDR3 length is 13 residues. Drawing the rest from reference TRBV30 and TRBJ2-3, the complete variable domain is SQTIHQWPATLVQPVGSPLSLECTVEGTSNPNLYWYRQAAGRGLQLLFYSVGIGQISSEVPQNLSASRPQDRQFILSSKKLLLSDSGFYLCAWSRESADRQYFGPGTRLTVL.

At least ten counts were recorded for this clonotype. This chain links TRBV27 with TRBJ2-7, with TRBD2 as a possible D gene (5 bases). CDR3 length equals 16 residues. The V gene lost 0 bases and the J gene lost 7 bases, with 19 bases spanning the gap. Looked up from germline, CDR1 is MNHEY and CDR2 is SMNVEV (reference sequence). The CDR3 sequence: CASSLSSGPLRREQYF. CDR3 coding DNA: TGTGCCAGCAGTTTATCATCTGGTCCCCTCAGGAGGGAGCAGTACTTC.

In its sample, this clonotype was seen many times. V usage is TRBV20-1 and J usage is TRBJ1-1; D is uncertain. Deletions cut 2 bases from V and 6 bases from J, with 4 bases between. The CDR3 totals 10 residues. Germline-derived CDR1 and CDR2 are DFQATT and SNEGSKA (reference sequence). Here the CDR3 DNA reads TGCAGTGCTAGAAAGGCTGAAGCTTTCTTT. Residues: CSARKAEAFF.

This clonotype was seen ten or more times. Here the CDR3 reads CASSFDRRQGIQYF. CDR3 sequence (DNA): TGTGCCAGCAGTTTCGACAGGCGCCAGGGCATTCAGTACTTC. The gene calls are TRBV12-3 or TRBV12-4 and TRBJ2-4; perhaps TRBD1 as D (6 bases). Trimming shortened V by 3 bases and J by 9 bases, and 15 bases separated the two germline ends. CDR3 length equals 14 residues.

Only one count was recorded for this clonotype. The junction and the germline gene differ at one end; a read error may be behind it. This chain connects TRBV18 to TRBJ2-1; D may be TRBD1 (6 bases). This CDR3 is 17 amino acids long. Germline V lookup: CDR1 KGHSH, CDR2 LQKENI. Here the CDR3 reads CASSPTQGSVGYNERFF. The DNA for the CDR3 is TGTGCCAGCTCACCGACCCAGGGGTCTGTTGGGTACAATGAGCGGTTCTTC.

Turning to this clonotype: This may be a read error: a much more frequent sequence differs by one nucleotide. The chain employs TRBV10-3 and TRBJ1-4, with a tentative D call TRBD1 (5 bases). Germline assignment: CDR1 ENHRY and CDR2 SYGVKD. There are 12 residues in the CDR3. CDR3 sequence reads: CATRDGYEKRFF. CDR3 nucleotides: TGTGCCACCAGGGACGGGTATGAAAAACGGTTTTTT.

This clonotype was recorded many times. The rearrangement uses TRBV5-1 and TRBJ2-7; D is perhaps TRBD2 (5 bases). The CDR3 runs 15 residues. The germline CDR1 and CDR2 sequences are SGHRS and YFSETQ. The ends were cut back, 0 bases at V and 0 bases at J, with 10 bases in the middle. In DNA form, the CDR3 reads TGCGCCAGCAGCTTGGACGGACTTAGCTCCTACGAGCAGTACTTC. Translating gives CASSLDGLSSYEQYF.

This clonotype was detected many times. V usage is TRBV20-1 and J usage is TRBJ2-7, with 10 bases lining up with TRBD2. This CDR3 is 17 amino acids long. From germline, CDR1 is DFQATT and CDR2 SNEGSKA (reference sequence). The J segment lost 1 base and the V segment lost 0 bases, leaving 9 bases of the junction unmatched. CDR3 sequence: CSARDEREGYLSYEQYF. The CDR3 coding sequence is TGCAGTGCTAGAGACGAGCGGGAGGGCTATTTATCCTACGAGCAGTACTTC.